Listed below are T cell receptor beta chains from one sample, sequenced in a study of radiotherapy plus CTLA-4 blockade in lung cancer. Here immunoSEQ multiplex PCR was the method, and the copy in TCRdb shows in-frame clones only, minus some. The profile shows 90,000 to 100,000 clones, about 90% of them singletons. The sequenced sample was peripheral blood, obtained from a patient treated with radiotherapy plus ipilimumab. All receptors derive from a human donor with non-small cell lung cancer that progressed on radiotherapy plus ipilimumab. Both conserved end residues are part of each CDR3. The D gene is left open where the match is weak. Clone size, where shown, is once, few, many, or a class for clones that have expanded.

DNA: TGCGCCAGCAGCCCCGGCGGACAGGGATGGCTTTGGTTT
CDR3: CASSPGGQGWLWF
V: TRBV5-1
J: TRBJ1-1
D: TRBD1
size: -

DNA: TGTGCCAGCAGCTTTGGGACAGGAGGGGGCTACACCTTC
CDR3: CASSFGTGGGYTF
V: TRBV5-8
J: TRBJ1-2
D: TRBD1
size: -

DNA: TGCGCCAGCAGCTTGGGAGGGACTAGCGGGATGACTGGCACAGATACGCAGTATTTT
CDR3: CASSLGGTSGMTGTDTQYF
V: TRBV5-1
J: TRBJ2-3
D: TRBD2
size: -

DNA: TGCGCCAGCAGCCACCCCGGGGGAGGAGAGACCCAGTACTTC
CDR3: CASSHPGGGETQYF
V: TRBV4-1
J: TRBJ2-5
D: -
size: -

DNA: TGTGCCAGCAGCTTATGGCGGGAGAGCGGGGAGCTGTTTTTT
CDR3: CASSLWRESGELFF
V: TRBV7-2
J: TRBJ2-2
D: TRBD2
size: once

DNA: TGTGCCAGCACGATTAGACTAGCGGCCTACAATGAGCAGTTCTTC
CDR3: CASTIRLAAYNEQFF
V: TRBV7-2
J: TRBJ2-1
D: TRBD2
size: -

DNA: TGTGCCAGCAGCCAAGAGGCGCGACTCTATCTCAACTATGGCTACACCTTC
CDR3: CASSQEARLYLNYGYTF
V: TRBV4-2
J: TRBJ1-2
D: -
size: -

DNA: TGTGCCAGCACCCAAGCGGGTGCGGAGACCCAGTACTTC
CDR3: CASTQAGAETQYF
V: TRBV6-5
J: TRBJ2-5
D: -
size: -

DNA: TGTGCCAGCTCACCCCTGGATGGAGAGACCCAGTACTTC
CDR3: CASSPLDGETQYF
V: TRBV18
J: TRBJ2-5
D: -
size: -

DNA: TGCGCCAGTATCAGGACAGGGGCGCCCCAAGAGACCCAGTACTTC
CDR3: CASIRTGAPQETQYF
V: TRBV5-1
J: TRBJ2-5
D: TRBD1
size: -

DNA: TGTGCCAGCACCAGGGCCTACGAGCAGTACTTC
CDR3: CASTRAYEQYF
V: TRBV2
J: TRBJ2-7
D: -
size: -

DNA: TGCAGCGTTGGGGCAGGGAATGAAGGAGCTTTCTTT
CDR3: CSVGAGNEGAFF
V: TRBV29-1
J: TRBJ1-1
D: -
size: -

DNA: TGTGCCAGCAGGAACGGCAATCAGCCCCAGCATTTT
CDR3: CASRNGNQPQHF
V: TRBV6-5
J: TRBJ1-5
D: -
size: -

DNA: TGTGCCAGCAGTTACGTCGGGGGCGATCAGCCCCAGCATTTT
CDR3: CASSYVGGDQPQHF
V: TRBV6-6
J: TRBJ1-5
D: -
size: -

DNA: TGTGCCAGCGCGCGAGGGTCCTACAATGAGCAGTTCTTC
CDR3: CASARGSYNEQFF
V: TRBV27
J: TRBJ2-1
D: -
size: -

DNA: TGTGCCAGCAGCCAAGAGTGGCTGTTTCCTAGTGAGCAGTACTTC
CDR3: CASSQEWLFPSEQYF
V: TRBV14
J: TRBJ2-7
D: -
size: -

DNA: TGTGCCAGCAGCGGAGCCAGGGCCCGAGCTAACTATGGCTACACCTTC
CDR3: CASSGARARANYGYTF
V: TRBV9
J: TRBJ1-2
D: -
size: few

DNA: TGTGCTAGTGGTAGGGGCCCTTGCGCTATGGGGATGTACGAGCAGTACTTC
CDR3: CASGRGPCAMGMYEQYF
V: TRBV12-5
J: TRBJ2-7
D: -
size: -

DNA: TGCGCCAGCAGCTTGGGGCCGGGGGCAGCCGTAAATGAGCAGTTCTTC
CDR3: CASSLGPGAAVNEQFF
V: TRBV5-1
J: TRBJ2-1
D: -
size: -

DNA: TGTGCCAGCAGTGAACGACAGGGGACCTACGAGCAGTACTTC
CDR3: CASSERQGTYEQYF
V: TRBV25-1
J: TRBJ2-7
D: TRBD1
size: -

DNA: TGTGCCAGCAGTGAATCGACCGGGACTGAAGGTGGAGCTTTCTTT
CDR3: CASSESTGTEGGAFF
V: TRBV6-1
J: TRBJ1-1
D: -
size: -

DNA: TGTGCCAGCAGCGAGCTTAGCGGCGGTTTTAGTGAGCAGTTCTTC
CDR3: CASSELSGGFSEQFF
V: TRBV9
J: TRBJ2-1
D: -
size: -

DNA: TGTGCCATCAGTGGAACTCGGACAGGGTTCGGCGGGGCGAACACCGGGGAGCTGTTTTTT
CDR3: CAISGTRTGFGGANTGELFF
V: TRBV10-3
J: TRBJ2-2
D: TRBD1
size: -

DNA: TGTGCCAGCGGGAGGGGCCCCAACAATGAGCAGTTCTTC
CDR3: CASGRGPNNEQFF
V: TRBV2
J: TRBJ2-1
D: TRBD2
size: -

DNA: TGTGCCAGCAGCTTAGGTCGAGCGGGAGGGGCGGATACGCAGTATTTT
CDR3: CASSLGRAGGADTQYF
V: TRBV7-2
J: TRBJ2-3
D: TRBD2
size: -

DNA: TGTGCCAGTAGTATTGGAAGACAGGGGGCCGGGGAGCTGTTTTTT
CDR3: CASSIGRQGAGELFF
V: TRBV19
J: TRBJ2-2
D: TRBD1
size: -

DNA: TGTGCCAGCAGCTTAACAGGGAATCACGACACCTTC
CDR3: CASSLTGNHDTF
V: TRBV7-2
J: TRBJ1-2
D: -
size: -

DNA: TGTGCCAGCAGCTTACGGAGAACGTACGAGCAGTACTTC
CDR3: CASSLRRTYEQYF
V: TRBV11-1
J: TRBJ2-7
D: -
size: -

DNA: TGCGCCAGCAGCGCCCCATCAGCGGGAGGCCTCACAGATACGCAGTATTTT
CDR3: CASSAPSAGGLTDTQYF
V: TRBV5-1
J: TRBJ2-3
D: TRBD2
size: -

DNA: TGTGCCAGCAGCGGGGGCGAAGTCGGCTCCTACAATGAGCAGTTCTTC
CDR3: CASSGGEVGSYNEQFF
V: TRBV7-6
J: TRBJ2-1
D: -
size: once

DNA: TGTGCCACCTCCCGGGTCCCCCACGAGCAGTACTTC
CDR3: CATSRVPHEQYF
V: TRBV6-5
J: TRBJ2-7
D: -
size: -

DNA: TGTGCCACAGACGTAGGGACAGGGAGGTTCGAGCAGTACTTC
CDR3: CATDVGTGRFEQYF
V: TRBV30
J: TRBJ2-7
D: TRBD1
size: -

DNA: TGCGCCAGCAGCCAAGATAGGAGCTCAGCGCAGTCCTACGAGCAGTACTTC
CDR3: CASSQDRSSAQSYEQYF
V: TRBV4-1
J: TRBJ2-7
D: -
size: -

DNA: TGTGCCAGCAGCCAACAGACAGGGTTAGGAAACACCATATATTTT
CDR3: CASSQQTGLGNTIYF
V: TRBV4-2
J: TRBJ1-3
D: TRBD1
size: -

DNA: TGTGCCAGTAGTCCGGATCGGGACAGGGGAAACACCATATATTTT
CDR3: CASSPDRDRGNTIYF
V: TRBV19
J: TRBJ1-3
D: TRBD1
size: -

DNA: TGTGCCAGCAGTGATACAGGGGCCTACGAGCAGTACTTC
CDR3: CASSDTGAYEQYF
V: TRBV6-1
J: TRBJ2-7
D: TRBD1
size: -

DNA: TGCGCCAGCAGCTTGGACAACTACAATGAGCAGTTCTTC
CDR3: CASSLDNYNEQFF
V: TRBV5-1
J: TRBJ2-1
D: -
size: -

DNA: TGTGCCTGGAGCGTAGGGTTCGCTAGCGACACAGATACGCAGTATTTT
CDR3: CAWSVGFASDTDTQYF
V: TRBV30
J: TRBJ2-3
D: -
size: once